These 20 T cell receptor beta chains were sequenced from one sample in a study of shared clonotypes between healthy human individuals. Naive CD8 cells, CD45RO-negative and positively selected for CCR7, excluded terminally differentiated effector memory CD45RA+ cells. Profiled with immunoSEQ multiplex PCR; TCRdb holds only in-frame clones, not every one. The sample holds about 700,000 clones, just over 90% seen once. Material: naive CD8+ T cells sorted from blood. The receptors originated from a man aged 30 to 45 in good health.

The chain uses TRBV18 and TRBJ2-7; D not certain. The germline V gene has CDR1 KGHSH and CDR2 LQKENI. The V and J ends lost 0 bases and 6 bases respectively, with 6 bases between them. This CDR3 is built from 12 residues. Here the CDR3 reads CASSPPLGEQYF. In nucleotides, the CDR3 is TGTGCCAGCTCACCACCTCTTGGCGAGCAGTACTTC.

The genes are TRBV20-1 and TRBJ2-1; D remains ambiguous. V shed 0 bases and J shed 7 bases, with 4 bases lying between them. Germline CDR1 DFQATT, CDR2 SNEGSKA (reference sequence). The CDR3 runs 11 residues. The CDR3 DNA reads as TGCAGTGCTAGAGAGGTGAATGAGCAGTTCTTC. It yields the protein CSAREVNEQFF.

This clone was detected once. CDR3 DNA sequence: TGTGCCAGCAGCCCAGTATCTTTTAACGAGCAGTACTTC. Amino acids: CASSPVSFNEQYF. The chain combines TRBV7-9 with TRBJ2-7; D is unclear. Germline V gene lookup returns CDR1 SEHNR and CDR2 FQNEAQ (reference sequence). Trimming took off 5 bases at V and 5 bases at J, with 13 bases between the two ends. This CDR3 region has 13 residues.

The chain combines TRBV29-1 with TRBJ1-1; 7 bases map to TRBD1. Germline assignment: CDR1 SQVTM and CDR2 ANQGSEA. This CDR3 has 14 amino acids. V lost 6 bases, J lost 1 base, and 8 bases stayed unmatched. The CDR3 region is CSVVRQGRNTEAFF. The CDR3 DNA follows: TGCAGCGTGGTCCGACAGGGTAGGAACACTGAAGCTTTCTTT.

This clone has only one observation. CDR3 coding DNA: TGTGCCAGCAGTTTAGGGTTGGGGACAGGCTACTACGAGCAGTACTTC. Translating it yields CASSLGLGTGYYEQYF. The chain has TRBV27 and TRBJ2-5; TRBD1 agrees at 8 bases. The J call could be wrong; TRBJ2-7 is a better fit for the DNA end. The CDR3 has 16 residues. Germline V gives CDR1 MNHEY, CDR2 SMNVEV (reference sequence).

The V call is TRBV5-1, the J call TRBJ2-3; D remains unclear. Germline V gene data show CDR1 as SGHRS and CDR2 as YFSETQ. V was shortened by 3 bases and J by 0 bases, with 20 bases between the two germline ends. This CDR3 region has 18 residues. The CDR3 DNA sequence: TGCGCCAGCAGCTGGGCCGTCAATGGCGGTCCCAGCACAGATACGCAGTATTTT. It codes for CASSWAVNGGPSTDTQYF.

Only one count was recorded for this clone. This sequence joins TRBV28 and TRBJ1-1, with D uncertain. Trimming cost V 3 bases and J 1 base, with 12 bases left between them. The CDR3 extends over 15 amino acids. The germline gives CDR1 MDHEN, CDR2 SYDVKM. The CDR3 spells CASSFFTGANTEAFF. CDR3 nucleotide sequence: TGTGCCAGCAGTTTCTTTACGGGAGCGAACACTGAAGCTTTCTTT.

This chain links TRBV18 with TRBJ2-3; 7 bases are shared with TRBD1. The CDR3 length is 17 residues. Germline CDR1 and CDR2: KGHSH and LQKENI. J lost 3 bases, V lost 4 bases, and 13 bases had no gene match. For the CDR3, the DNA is TGTGCCAGCTCACGAAGCTACCGGGACAGCCAAACAGATACGCAGTATTTT. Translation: CASSRSYRDSQTDTQYF.

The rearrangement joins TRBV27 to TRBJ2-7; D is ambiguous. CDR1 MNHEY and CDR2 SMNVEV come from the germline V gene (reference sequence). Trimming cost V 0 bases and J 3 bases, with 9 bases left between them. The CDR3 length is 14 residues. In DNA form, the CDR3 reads TGTGCCAGCAGTTTATCTTTAGGGAACTACGAGCAGTACTTC. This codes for CASSLSLGNYEQYF.

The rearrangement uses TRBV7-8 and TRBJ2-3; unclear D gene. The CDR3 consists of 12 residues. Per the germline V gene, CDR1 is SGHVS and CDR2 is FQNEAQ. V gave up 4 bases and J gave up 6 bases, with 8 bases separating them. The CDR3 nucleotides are TGTGCCAGCAGCTCCACTCGGGATACGCAGTATTTT. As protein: CASSSTRDTQYF.

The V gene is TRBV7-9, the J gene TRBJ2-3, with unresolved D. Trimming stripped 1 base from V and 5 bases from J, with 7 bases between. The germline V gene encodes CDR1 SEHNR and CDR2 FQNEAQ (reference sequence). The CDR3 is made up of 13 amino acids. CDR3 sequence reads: CASSLGRLDTQYF. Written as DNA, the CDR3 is TGTGCCAGCAGCTTAGGAAGACTAGATACGCAGTATTTT.

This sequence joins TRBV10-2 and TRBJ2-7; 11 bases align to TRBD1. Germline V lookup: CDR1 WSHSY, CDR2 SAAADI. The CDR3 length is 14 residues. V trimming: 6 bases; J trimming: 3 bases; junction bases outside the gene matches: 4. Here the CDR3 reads CASRDGTGGYEQYF. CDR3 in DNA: TGCGCCAGCAGGGACGGGACAGGGGGCTACGAGCAGTACTTC.

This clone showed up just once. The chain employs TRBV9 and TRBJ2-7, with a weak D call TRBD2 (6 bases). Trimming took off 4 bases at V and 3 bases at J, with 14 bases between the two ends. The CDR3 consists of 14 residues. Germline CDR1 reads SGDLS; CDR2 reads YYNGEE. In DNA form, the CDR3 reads TGTGCCAGCAGCCTAAAACTAGCCGACTACGAGCAGTACTTC. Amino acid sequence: CASSLKLADYEQYF.

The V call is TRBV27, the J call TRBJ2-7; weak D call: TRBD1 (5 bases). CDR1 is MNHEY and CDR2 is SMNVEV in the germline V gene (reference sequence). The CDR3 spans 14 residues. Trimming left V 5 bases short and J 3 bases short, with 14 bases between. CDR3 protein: CASSDSGFFYEQYF. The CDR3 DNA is TGTGCCAGCAGTGACTCAGGGTTTTTCTACGAGCAGTACTTC.

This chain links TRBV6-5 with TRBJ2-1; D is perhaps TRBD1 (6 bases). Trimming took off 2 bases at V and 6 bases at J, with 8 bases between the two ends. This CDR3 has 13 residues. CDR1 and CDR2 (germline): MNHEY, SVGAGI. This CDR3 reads CASSYLRGNEQFF. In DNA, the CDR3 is TGTGCCAGCAGTTACCTCAGGGGCAATGAGCAGTTCTTC.

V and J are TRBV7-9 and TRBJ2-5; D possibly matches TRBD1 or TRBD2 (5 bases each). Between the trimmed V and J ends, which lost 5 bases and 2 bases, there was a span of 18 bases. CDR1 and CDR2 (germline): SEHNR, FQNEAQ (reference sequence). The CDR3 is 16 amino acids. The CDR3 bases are TGTGCCAGCAGCGACCTGGGGGAGTCGCAGCAAGAGACCCAGTACTTC. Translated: CASSDLGESQQETQYF.

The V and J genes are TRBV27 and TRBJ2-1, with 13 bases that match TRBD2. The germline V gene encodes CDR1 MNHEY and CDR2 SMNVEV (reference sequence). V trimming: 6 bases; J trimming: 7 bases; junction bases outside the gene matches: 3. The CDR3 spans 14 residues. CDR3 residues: CASRTSGRRNEQFF. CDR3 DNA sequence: TGTGCCAGCAGGACTAGCGGGAGGAGGAATGAGCAGTTCTTC.

DNA for the CDR3: TGTGCCAGCAGTTTAGAGACAGGGTTCCGTGAGGAGCTGTTTTTT. It encodes CASSLETGFREELFF. The J gene is TRBJ2-2, the V gene TRBV27; 7 bases fit TRBD1. Losses at the gene ends were 2 bases for V and 10 bases for J; bases not matched to a gene: 10. Germline V gene data show CDR1 as MNHEY and CDR2 as SMNVEV (reference sequence). CDR3 size: 15 residues.

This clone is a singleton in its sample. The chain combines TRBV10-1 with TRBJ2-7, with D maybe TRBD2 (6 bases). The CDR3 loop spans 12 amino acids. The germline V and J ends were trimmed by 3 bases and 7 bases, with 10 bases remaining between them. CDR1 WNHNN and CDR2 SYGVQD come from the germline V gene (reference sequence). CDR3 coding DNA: TGCGCCAGCAGTGACGGGCTAGCGGAGCAGTACTTC. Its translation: CASSDGLAEQYF.

In DNA, the CDR3 is TGTGCCAGCAGTTTATACGGCAGCCTACTAGCCAAAAACATTCAGTACTTC. Its protein is CASSLYGSLLAKNIQYF. This rearrangement joins TRBV27 to TRBJ2-4; D is unresolved. CDR1 and CDR2 from the germline V gene are MNHEY and SMNVEV (reference sequence). Trimming pared 1 base from V and 0 bases from J, leaving 13 bases between. The CDR3 covers 17 residues.